The 8 T cell receptor beta chains given below trace back to one sample, sequenced in a study of blood T cell repertoires in COVID-19. The protocol was immunoSEQ multiplex PCR, while the TCRdb copy is restricted to in-frame clones and leaves out a portion. In the table there are under 550,000 clones, 70% to 90% of which are singletons. Sequencing was performed on peripheral blood. The source is a man aged 18 to 30 with COVID-19, enrolled during active disease.

In DNA form, the CDR3 reads TGTGCCAGCAGCCCCACGGGTGACAACACCGGGGAGCTGTTTTTT. This codes for CASSPTGDNTGELFF. This chain uses TRBV16 with TRBJ2-2; D unclear. The CDR3 covers 15 residues. The V end was cut by 4 bases, the J end by 2 bases, with 11 bases between. CDR1 is KGHSY and CDR2 is FQNENV in the germline V gene.

This chain uses TRBV13 with TRBJ1-2; 10 bases agree with TRBD1. V was pared by 6 bases and J by 2 bases, with 12 bases of the junction left unmatched. This CDR3 contains 17 residues. Germline CDR1 and CDR2: PRHDT and FYEKMQ (reference sequence). CDR3 amino acids: CASRNGPPGQGNYGYTF. For the CDR3, the DNA is TGTGCCAGCAGGAACGGACCCCCGGGACAGGGGAACTATGGCTACACCTTC.

J is TRBJ2-7 and V is TRBV2, with 9 bases identical to TRBD2. The V gene end was trimmed by 4 bases and the J gene end by 2 bases; junction bases not matched to a gene: 6. The CDR3 sequence is 15 residues long. Germline V gene data show CDR1 as SNHLY and CDR2 as FYNNEI. Written as DNA, the CDR3 is TGTGCCAGCAGTGGCATAGCGGGAGATCCCTACGAGCAGTACTTC. Translated: CASSGIAGDPYEQYF. The full variable domain, with the rest looked up from reference TRBV2 and TRBJ2-7, is EPEVTQTPSHQVTQMGQEVILRCVPISNHLYFYWYRQILGQKVEFLVSFYNNEISEKSEIFDDQFSVERPDGSNFTLKIRSTKLEDSAMYFCASSGIAGDPYEQYFGPGTRLTVT.

The chain recombines TRBV29-1 with TRBJ2-2; perhaps TRBD2 as D (6 bases). Germline values: CDR1 SQVTM, CDR2 ANQGSEA. V lost 5 bases and J 4 bases, leaving 17 bases between the germline ends. The CDR3 runs 15 residues. CDR3 in amino acids: CSVWGEMGGTGELFF. The CDR3, as DNA: TGCAGCGTTTGGGGGGAGATGGGCGGCACCGGGGAGCTGTTTTTT.

J is TRBJ2-1 and V is TRBV24-1; 11 bases map to TRBD1. The CDR3 is made up of 16 amino acids. Trimming took 3 bases from V and 9 from J; bases not matched to a gene: 9. Germline loops: CDR1 KGHDR, CDR2 SFDVKD. Here the CDR3 reads CATSDHHRTGGGEQFF. The CDR3 DNA reads TGTGCCACCAGTGATCATCACCGGACAGGGGGCGGTGAGCAGTTCTTC.

This clone occurred a few times. V is TRBV19 and J is TRBJ1-5; TRBD1 matches at 8 bases. The CDR3 covers 16 residues. V dropped 0 bases and J dropped 4; count of bases not matched to a gene: 5. Germline CDR1 and CDR2: LNHDA and SQIVND (reference sequence). The CDR3, as DNA: TGTGCCAGTAGTATAGATCAGGGGGCAGGGAATCAGCCCCAGCATTTT. Translating it yields CASSIDQGAGNQPQHF.

A single count supports this clone. CDR3: CASSHTPGQGALEQYF. The CDR3 DNA sequence: TGTGCCAGCAGCCATACACCGGGACAGGGGGCATTAGAGCAGTACTTC. The chain combines TRBV27 with TRBJ2-7; 12 bases are a match to TRBD1. V trimming: 6 bases; J trimming: 7 bases; junction bases outside the gene matches: 13. Germline V CDR1 and CDR2: MNHEY, SMNVEV (reference sequence). The CDR3 totals 16 residues.

The table lists this clone with a count of one. J is TRBJ1-2 and V is TRBV3-1 (or the pseudogene TRBV3-2); 9 nucleotides align to TRBD1. Germline lookup yields CDR1 LGHDT and CDR2 YNNKEL (reference sequence). This CDR3 has 16 amino acids. V lost 1 base, J lost 8 bases, and 11 bases stayed unmatched. The CDR3, as DNA: TGTGCCAGCAGCCAAGGTTGGACAGGGGATGGGAAGGGCTACACCTTC. Its protein product is CASSQGWTGDGKGYTF.